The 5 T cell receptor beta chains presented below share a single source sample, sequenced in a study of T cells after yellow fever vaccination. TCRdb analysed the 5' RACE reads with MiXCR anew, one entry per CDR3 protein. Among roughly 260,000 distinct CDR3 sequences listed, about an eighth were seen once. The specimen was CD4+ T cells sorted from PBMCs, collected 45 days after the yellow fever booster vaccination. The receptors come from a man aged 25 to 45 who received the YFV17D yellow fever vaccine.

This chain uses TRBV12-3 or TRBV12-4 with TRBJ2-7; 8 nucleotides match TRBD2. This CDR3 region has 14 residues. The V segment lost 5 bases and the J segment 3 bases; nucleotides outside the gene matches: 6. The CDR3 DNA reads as TGTGCCAGCAGTCCACGGGAGGGCCTCTACGAGCAGTACTTC. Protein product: CASSPREGLYEQYF.

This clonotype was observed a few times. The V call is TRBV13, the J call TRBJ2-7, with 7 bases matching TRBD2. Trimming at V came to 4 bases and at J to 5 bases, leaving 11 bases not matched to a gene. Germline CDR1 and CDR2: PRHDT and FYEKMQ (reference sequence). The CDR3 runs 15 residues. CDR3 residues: CASSSTTRGGDEQYF. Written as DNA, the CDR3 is TGTGCCAGCAGCTCGACGACCCGCGGGGGAGACGAGCAGTACTTC. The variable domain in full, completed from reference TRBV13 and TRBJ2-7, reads AAGVIQSPRHLIKEKRETATLKCYPIPRHDTVYWYQQGPGQDPQFLISFYEKMQSDKGSIPDRFSAQQFSDYHSELNMSSLELGDSALYFCASSSTTRGGDEQYFGPGTRLTVT.

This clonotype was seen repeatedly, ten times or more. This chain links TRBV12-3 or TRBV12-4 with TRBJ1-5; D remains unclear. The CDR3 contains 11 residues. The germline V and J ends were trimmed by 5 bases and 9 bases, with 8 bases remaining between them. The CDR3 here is CASSEMGPQHF. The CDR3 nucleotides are TGTGCCAGCAGTGAAATGGGGCCCCAGCATTTT.

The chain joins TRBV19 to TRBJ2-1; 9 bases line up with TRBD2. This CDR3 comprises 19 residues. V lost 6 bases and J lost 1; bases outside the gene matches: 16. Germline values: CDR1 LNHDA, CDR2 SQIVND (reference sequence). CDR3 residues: CASRPAFGGRGRSYNEQFF. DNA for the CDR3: TGTGCCAGTAGGCCGGCCTTTGGCGGGAGGGGACGGTCCTACAATGAGCAGTTCTTC.

CDR3 residues: CSAIGSGKSTDTQYF. CDR3 bases: TGCAGTGCTATAGGAAGCGGGAAGAGCACAGATACGCAGTATTTT. V and J are TRBV20-1 and TRBJ2-3; 7 nucleotides match TRBD2. Trimming removed 4 bases from V and 0 bases from J; junction bases left unmatched: 7. From germline, CDR1 is DFQATT and CDR2 SNEGSKA (reference sequence). The CDR3 totals 15 residues.